The clone carrying this T cell receptor (beta chain) has ten or more counts. Its antigen is unknown. This specimen belongs to a study of human T cells and chemical hapten exposure. Regarding the study as a whole: Among TCRs, those above 1 in 1000 frequency were unaffected by DPC sensitization.

Unique molecular identifiers were linked by the library to individual cDNA molecules. In the authors' workflow: There were a median of around 97,000 TCRs per sample, with a range from about 23,224 to 690,600. TCRdb reprocessed the 5' RACE reads via MiXCR and lists one record per CDR3 protein. The V and J calls and clone size come from TCRdb's table, not from the authors' own analysis. The table shows about 80,000 distinct CDR3 sequences, with roughly 8.4% occurring only once. Unfractionated whole blood was the source from which total RNA was extracted. This receptor was taken from a male donor in good health.

CDR3 loop: CASSQFVAGELFF. In DNA form, the CDR3 reads TGTGCCAGCAGCCAATTCGTAGCCGGGGAGCTGTTTTTT. This rearrangement joins TRBV3-1 to TRBJ2-2, with unresolved D. V was clipped by 2 bases and J by 6 bases, with 7 bases between them. Germline CDR1 LGHDT, CDR2 YNNKEL (reference sequence). This CDR3 has 13 amino acids.